This T cell receptor (beta chain) was captured by sequencing in a study of blood T cell repertoires in COVID-19. Study context: From the United States, Italy and Spain came samples of acute and convalescent COVID-19. PBMCs, B-cell-depleted T cells, or T cells provided the cDNA or gDNA that made up the material.

The data were produced by immunoSEQ multiplex PCR, yet TCRdb's version contains in-frame clones alone and is incomplete. The sample consists of about 160,000 clones, approximately 84% of them appearing once. Trimming removed 5 bases from V and 0 bases from J, with 14 bases in between. From germline, CDR1 is SGHAT and CDR2 FQNNGV. CDR3 length: 15 residues. Sequences were obtained from peripheral blood. The clonotype comes from an elderly woman with acute or convalescent COVID-19. This chain links TRBV11-2 with TRBJ2-7; possible D gene TRBD2, 6 bases. The CDR3: CASSLLRDSSYEQYF. CDR3 nucleotides: TGTGCCAGCAGCCTCCTCCGGGACTCCTCCTACGAGCAGTACTTC.